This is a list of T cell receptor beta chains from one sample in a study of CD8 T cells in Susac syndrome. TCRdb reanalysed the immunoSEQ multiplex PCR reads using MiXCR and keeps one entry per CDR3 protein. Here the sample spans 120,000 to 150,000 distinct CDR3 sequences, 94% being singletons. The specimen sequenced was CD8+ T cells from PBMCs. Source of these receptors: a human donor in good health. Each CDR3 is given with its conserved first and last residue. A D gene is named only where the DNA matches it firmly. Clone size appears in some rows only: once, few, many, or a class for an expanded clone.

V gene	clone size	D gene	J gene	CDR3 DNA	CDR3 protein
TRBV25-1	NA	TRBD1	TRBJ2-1	TGTGCCAGCAGTAAGTGGACAGGGGATGAGCAGTTCTTC	CASSKWTGDEQFF
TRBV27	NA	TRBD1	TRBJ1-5	TGTGCCAGCAGTTTTTCAGGGGGCAACCAGCCCCAGCATTTT	CASSFSGGNQPQHF
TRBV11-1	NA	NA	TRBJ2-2	TGTGCCAGCAACACCATGGCTGGGGAGCTGTTTTTT	CASNTMAGELFF
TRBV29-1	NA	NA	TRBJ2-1	TGCAGCGTTGGGGCGGGTCCCATCAATGAGCAGTTCTTC	CSVGAGPINEQFF
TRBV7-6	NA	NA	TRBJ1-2	TGTGCCAGCAGCCCCGCTATTAACTATGGCTACACCTTC	CASSPAINYGYTF
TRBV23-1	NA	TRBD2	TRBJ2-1	TGCGCCAGCAGTCAAGAGGACTCCAGGGAGGGCTCCTACAATGAGCAGTTCTTC	CASSQEDSREGSYNEQFF
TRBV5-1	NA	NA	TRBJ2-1	TGCGCCAGCAGCTTGGTGGCAGCGGTCCTAGCCTACAATGAGCAGTTCTTC	CASSLVAAVLAYNEQFF
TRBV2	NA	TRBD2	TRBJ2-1	TGTGCCAGCAGTGAGAATGGACTAGCGGACAATGAGCAGTTCTTC	CASSENGLADNEQFF
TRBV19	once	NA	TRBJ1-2	TGTGCCAGTAGCCTCCAGGGTGGGGTCTATGGCTACACCTTC	CASSLQGGVYGYTF
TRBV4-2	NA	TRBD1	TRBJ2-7	TGTGCCAGCAGCCATACCGGGACAGGGATCTACGAGCAGTACTTC	CASSHTGTGIYEQYF
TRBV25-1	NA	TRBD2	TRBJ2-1	TGTGCCAGCAGTGAATCGATGCGGGAGCGCTTAGATGAGCAGTTCTTC	CASSESMRERLDEQFF
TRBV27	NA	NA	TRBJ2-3	TGTGCCAGCAGTAAAGCCGGCGTCACAGATACGCAGTATTTT	CASSKAGVTDTQYF
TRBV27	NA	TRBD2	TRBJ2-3	TGTGCCAGCAGCGGACTAGCGGGACCTGCTGGAGGTACGCAGTATTTT	CASSGLAGPAGGTQYF
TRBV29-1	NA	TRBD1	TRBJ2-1	TGCAGCGTTGGGACAGGCTCCTACAATGAGCAGTTCTTC	CSVGTGSYNEQFF
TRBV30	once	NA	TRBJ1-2	TGTGCCTGGAGTGTAGGCAGGGGAACGTTTGGCTACACCTTC	CAWSVGRGTFGYTF
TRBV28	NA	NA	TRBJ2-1	TGTGCCAGCAGTTTAGACCGTAGAAGCTCCTACAATGAGCAGTTCTTC	CASSLDRRSSYNEQFF
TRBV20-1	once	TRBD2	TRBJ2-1	TGCAGTGCTAGAAATAGCGGGAGCCACTCCTACAATGAGCAGTTCTTC	CSARNSGSHSYNEQFF
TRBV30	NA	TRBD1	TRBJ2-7	TGTGCCTGGAGAGAGCCGGGACAGGCCTACGAGCAGTACTTC	CAWREPGQAYEQYF
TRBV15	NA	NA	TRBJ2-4	TGTGCCACCGCCCCGAGGGGGTTGGACATTCAGTACTTC	CATAPRGLDIQYF
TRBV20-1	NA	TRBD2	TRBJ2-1	TGCAGTGCTAGGGGACTAGCGACCGATGAGCAGTTCTTC	CSARGLATDEQFF
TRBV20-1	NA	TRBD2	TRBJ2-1	TGCAGTGCTAGGGGCCTAGCGGGAGTCGTCGATGAGCAGTTCTTC	CSARGLAGVVDEQFF
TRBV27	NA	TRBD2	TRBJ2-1	TGTGCCAGCAGTTCCCCCTTTACTAGCGGGGGATGGAACAATGAGCAGTTCTTC	CASSSPFTSGGWNNEQFF
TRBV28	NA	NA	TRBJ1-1	TGTGCCAGCACCTGGGGGGGCATGAGTACTGAAGCTTTCTTT	CASTWGGMSTEAFF
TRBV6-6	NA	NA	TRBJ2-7	TGTGCCAGCAGTTACGCCGAACAGTGGGAGCAGTACTTC	CASSYAEQWEQYF
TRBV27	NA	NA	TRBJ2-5	TGTGCCACCAGAAAGTGGGGGGCGCGGGAGACCCAGTACTTC	CATRKWGARETQYF
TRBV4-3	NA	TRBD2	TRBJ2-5	TGCGCCAGCAGCCAAGAAAAAGCGGGAGTTCAAGAGACCCAGTACTTC	CASSQEKAGVQETQYF
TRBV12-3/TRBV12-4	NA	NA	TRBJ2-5	TGTGCCAGCAGTTTTACGCTAGCGGAGACCCAGTACTTC	CASSFTLAETQYF
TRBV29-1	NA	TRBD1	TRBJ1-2	TGCAGCGTTGAGGGGACAGGGAGCGGTGCGGGGAATGGCTACACCTTC	CSVEGTGSGAGNGYTF
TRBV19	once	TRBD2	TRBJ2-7	TGTGCCAGTAGTTCCGGTAGCGGGTGGCCCTACGAGCAGTACTTC	CASSSGSGWPYEQYF
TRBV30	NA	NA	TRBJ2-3	TGTGCCTGGAGCGGGGAAAACACAGATACGCAGTATTTT	CAWSGENTDTQYF
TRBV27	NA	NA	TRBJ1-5	TGTGCCAGCAGCCTTCACGGGCAGCCCCAGCATTTT	CASSLHGQPQHF
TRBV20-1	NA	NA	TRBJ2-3	TGCAGTGCCACGGGGATACGCACAGATACGCAGTATTTT	CSATGIRTDTQYF
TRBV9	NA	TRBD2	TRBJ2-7	TGTGCCAGCAGCGTAGCTGGCGGGAGTGGGTACGAGCAGTACTTC	CASSVAGGSGYEQYF
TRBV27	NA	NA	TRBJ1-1	TGTGCCAGCAGTTTAGTCACGAACACTGAAGCTTTCTTT	CASSLVTNTEAFF
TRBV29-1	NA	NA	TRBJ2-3	TGCAGCGTGGGTGGGGAATATACGCAGTATTTT	CSVGGEYTQYF
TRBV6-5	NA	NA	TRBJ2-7	TGTGCCAGCAGTTACTCGTTCAGGCAGGGACGCCCCGAGCAGTACTTC	CASSYSFRQGRPEQYF
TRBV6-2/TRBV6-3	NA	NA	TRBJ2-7	TGTGCCAGCACTATGGGCCCTCGGAACGAGCAGTACTTC	CASTMGPRNEQYF
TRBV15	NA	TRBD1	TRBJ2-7	TGTGCCACCAGCACGGGACAGGGTTACGAGCAGTACTTC	CATSTGQGYEQYF
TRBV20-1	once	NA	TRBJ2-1	TGCAGTGCTAGAGAGCGGGGAAAATATGAGCAGTTCTTC	CSARERGKYEQFF
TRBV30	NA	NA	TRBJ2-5	TGTGCCTGGAGTGTATTGACAGTCCAAGAGACCCAGTACTTC	CAWSVLTVQETQYF
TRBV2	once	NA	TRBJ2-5	TGTGCCAGCAAGGGCGGGGCAGAGACCCAGTACTTC	CASKGGAETQYF
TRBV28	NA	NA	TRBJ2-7	TGTGCCAGCAGTCTTCGGGAGTCCAACTACGAGCAGTACTTC	CASSLRESNYEQYF
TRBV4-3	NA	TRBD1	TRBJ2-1	TGCGCCAGCAGCCAAGATCCGGACAGGGGGGGCTACAATGAGCAGTTCTTC	CASSQDPDRGGYNEQFF
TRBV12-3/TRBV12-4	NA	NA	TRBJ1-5	TGTGCCAGCAGTCTCTCGTGGGGCTTGCATCAGCCCCAGCATTTT	CASSLSWGLHQPQHF
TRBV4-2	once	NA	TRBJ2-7	TGTGCCAGCAGCCCAGGACATATAAGCTCCTACGAGCAGTACTTC	CASSPGHISSYEQYF
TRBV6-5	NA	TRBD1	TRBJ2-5	TGTGCCAGCAGTTACGCCGGGACAGGGCGTTGGCAAGAGACCCAGTACTTC	CASSYAGTGRWQETQYF
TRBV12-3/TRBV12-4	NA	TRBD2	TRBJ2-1	TGTGCCAGCAGCCCCCCCGGCGGGACTAGCGTGTACAATGAGCAGTTCTTC	CASSPPGGTSVYNEQFF
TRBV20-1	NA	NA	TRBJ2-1	TGCAGTGCCCCGGGAGCCCCGAAGTACAATGAGCAGTTCTTC	CSAPGAPKYNEQFF
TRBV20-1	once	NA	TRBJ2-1	TGCAGTGCTACAGCTGCTAACGTATATAATGAGCAGTTCTTC	CSATAANVYNEQFF
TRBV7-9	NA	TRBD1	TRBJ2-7	TGTGCCAGCAGCTCACAGGGGGAGAGCTCCTACGAGCAGTACTTC	CASSSQGESSYEQYF
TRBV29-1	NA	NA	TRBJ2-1	TGCAGCGTTGAAGGTCTAGGGGCCTCCTACAATGAGCAGTTCTTC	CSVEGLGASYNEQFF
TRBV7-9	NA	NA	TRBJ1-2	TGTGCCAGCAGCTTAGTGGGGCCCTTCTATGGCTACACCTTC	CASSLVGPFYGYTF
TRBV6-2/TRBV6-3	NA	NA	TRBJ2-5	TGTGCCAGCAGTTCGTGGACGGAAGAGACCCAGTACTTC	CASSSWTEETQYF
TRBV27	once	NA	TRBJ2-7	TGTGCCAGCAGTTATATGGTTGCCTACGAGCAGTACTTC	CASSYMVAYEQYF
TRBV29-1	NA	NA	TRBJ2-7	TGCAGCGTGTGGACCTACGAGCAGTACTTC	CSVWTYEQYF
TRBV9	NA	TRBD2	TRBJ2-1	TGTGCCAGCAGCGAACCCGGGACTAGCGGGATGGTTGAGCAGTTCTTC	CASSEPGTSGMVEQFF
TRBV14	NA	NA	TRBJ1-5	TGTGCCAGCAGCCAAGACAATCAGCCCCAGCATTTT	CASSQDNQPQHF